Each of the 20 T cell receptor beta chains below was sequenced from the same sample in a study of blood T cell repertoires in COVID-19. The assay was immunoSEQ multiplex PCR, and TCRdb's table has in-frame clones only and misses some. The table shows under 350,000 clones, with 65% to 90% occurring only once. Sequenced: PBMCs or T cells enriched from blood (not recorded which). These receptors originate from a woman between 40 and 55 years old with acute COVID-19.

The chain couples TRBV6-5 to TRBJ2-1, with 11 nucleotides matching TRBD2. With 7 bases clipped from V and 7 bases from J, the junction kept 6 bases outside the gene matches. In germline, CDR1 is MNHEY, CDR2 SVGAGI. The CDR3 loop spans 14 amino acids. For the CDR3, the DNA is TGTGCCAGCAAGGCTAGCGGGGGGACAAATGAGCAGTTCTTC. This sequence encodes CASKASGGTNEQFF.

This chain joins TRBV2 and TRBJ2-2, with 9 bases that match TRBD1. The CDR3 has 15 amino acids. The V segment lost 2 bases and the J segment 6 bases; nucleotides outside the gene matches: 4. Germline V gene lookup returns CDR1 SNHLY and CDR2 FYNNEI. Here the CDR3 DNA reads TGTGCCAGCAGTGAAATGGGACAGGGATCCGGGGAGCTGTTTTTT. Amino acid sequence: CASSEMGQGSGELFF. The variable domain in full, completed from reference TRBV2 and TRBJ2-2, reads EPEVTQTPSHQVTQMGQEVILRCVPISNHLYFYWYRQILGQKVEFLVSFYNNEISEKSEIFDDQFSVERPDGSNFTLKIRSTKLEDSAMYFCASSEMGQGSGELFFGEGSRLTVL.

The CDR3 is CASRPAGSQETQYF. For the CDR3, the DNA is TGTGCCAGCAGGCCAGCGGGAAGCCAAGAGACCCAGTACTTC. The gene calls are TRBV28 and TRBJ2-5, with TRBD2 matching over 7 bases. V lost 6 bases to trimming and J lost 1 base; unmatched junction nucleotides: 5. This CDR3 spans 14 amino acids. Germline values: CDR1 MDHEN, CDR2 SYDVKM.

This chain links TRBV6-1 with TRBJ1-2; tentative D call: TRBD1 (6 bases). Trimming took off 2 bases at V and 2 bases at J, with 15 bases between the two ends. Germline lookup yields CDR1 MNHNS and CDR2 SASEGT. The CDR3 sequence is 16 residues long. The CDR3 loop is CASSERPHTGNYGYTF. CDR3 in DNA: TGTGCCAGCAGTGAAAGGCCCCACACAGGGAACTATGGCTACACCTTC.

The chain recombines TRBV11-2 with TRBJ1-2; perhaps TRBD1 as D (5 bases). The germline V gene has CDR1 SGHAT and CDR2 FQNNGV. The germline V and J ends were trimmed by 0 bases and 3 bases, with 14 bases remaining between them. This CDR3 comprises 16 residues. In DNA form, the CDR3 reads TGTGCCAGCAGCTTAGATCTAAAGACAGTTGACTATGGCTACACCTTC. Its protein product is CASSLDLKTVDYGYTF.

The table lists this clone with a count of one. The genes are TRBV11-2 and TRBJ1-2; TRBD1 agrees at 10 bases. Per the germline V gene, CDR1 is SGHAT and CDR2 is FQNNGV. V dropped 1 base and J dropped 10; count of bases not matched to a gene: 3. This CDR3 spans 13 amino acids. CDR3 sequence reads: CASSLGQGADYTF. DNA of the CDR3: TGTGCCAGCAGCTTAGGACAGGGGGCCGACTACACCTTC.

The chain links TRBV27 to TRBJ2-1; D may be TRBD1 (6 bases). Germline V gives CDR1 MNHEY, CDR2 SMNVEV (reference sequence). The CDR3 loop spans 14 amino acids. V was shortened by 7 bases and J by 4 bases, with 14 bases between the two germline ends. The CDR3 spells CASKSGVGYNEQFF. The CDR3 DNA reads TGTGCCAGCAAGTCAGGGGTGGGATACAATGAGCAGTTCTTC.

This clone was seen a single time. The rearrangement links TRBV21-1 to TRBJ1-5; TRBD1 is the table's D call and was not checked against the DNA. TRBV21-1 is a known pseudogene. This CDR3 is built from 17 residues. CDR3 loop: CASSNRDRFLSNQPQHF. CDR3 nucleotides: TGTGCCAGCAGCAATAGGGACAGGTTCCTTAGCAATCAGCCCCAGCATTTT.

The DNA of the CDR3 is TGTGCCATCAGTGGGGTAGAACAGACGCAGTATTTT. This codes for CAISGVEQTQYF. The chain employs TRBV10-3 and TRBJ2-3; the D is unclear. Germline CDR1 ENHRY, CDR2 SYGVKD. V was trimmed by 4 bases and J by 9 bases, leaving 11 bases between them. This CDR3 spans 12 amino acids.

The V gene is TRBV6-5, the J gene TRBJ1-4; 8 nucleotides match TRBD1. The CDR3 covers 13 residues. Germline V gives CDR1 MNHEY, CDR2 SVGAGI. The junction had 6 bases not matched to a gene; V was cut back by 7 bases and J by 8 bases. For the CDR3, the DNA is TGTGCCAGCAATCCGGGACAGGCAGAAAAACTGTTTTTT. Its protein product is CASNPGQAEKLFF.

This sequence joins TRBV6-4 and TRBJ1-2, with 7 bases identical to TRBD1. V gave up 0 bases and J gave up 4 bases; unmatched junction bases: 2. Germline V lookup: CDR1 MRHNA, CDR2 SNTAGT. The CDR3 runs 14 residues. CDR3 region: CASSDSGQIYGYTF. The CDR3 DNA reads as TGTGCCAGCAGTGACTCGGGACAGATCTATGGCTACACCTTC.

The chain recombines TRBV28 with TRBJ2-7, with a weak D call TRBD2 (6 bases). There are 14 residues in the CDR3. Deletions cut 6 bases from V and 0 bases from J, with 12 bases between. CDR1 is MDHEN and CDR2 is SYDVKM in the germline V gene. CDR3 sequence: CASRGGGYSYEQYF. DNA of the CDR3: TGTGCCAGCAGGGGAGGTGGATACTCCTACGAGCAGTACTTC.

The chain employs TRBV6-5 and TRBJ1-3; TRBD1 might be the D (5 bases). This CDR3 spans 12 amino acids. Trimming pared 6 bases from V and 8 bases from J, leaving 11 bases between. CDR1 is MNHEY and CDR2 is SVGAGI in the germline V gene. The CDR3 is CASSHGGDTIYF. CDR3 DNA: TGTGCCAGCAGCCACGGGGGAGACACCATATATTTT.

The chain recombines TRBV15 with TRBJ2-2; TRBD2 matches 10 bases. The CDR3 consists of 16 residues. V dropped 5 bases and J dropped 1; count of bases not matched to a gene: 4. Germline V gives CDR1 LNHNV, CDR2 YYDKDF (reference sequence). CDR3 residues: CATSALAGVNTGELFF. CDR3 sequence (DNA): TGTGCCACCAGCGCCCTAGCGGGAGTGAACACCGGGGAGCTGTTTTTT.

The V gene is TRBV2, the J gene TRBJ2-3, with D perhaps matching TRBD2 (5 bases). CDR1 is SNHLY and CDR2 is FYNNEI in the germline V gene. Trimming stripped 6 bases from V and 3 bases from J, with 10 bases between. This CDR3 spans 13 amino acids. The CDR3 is CASSARGTDTQYF. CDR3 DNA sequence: TGTGCCAGCAGCGCTCGCGGGACAGATACGCAGTATTTT.

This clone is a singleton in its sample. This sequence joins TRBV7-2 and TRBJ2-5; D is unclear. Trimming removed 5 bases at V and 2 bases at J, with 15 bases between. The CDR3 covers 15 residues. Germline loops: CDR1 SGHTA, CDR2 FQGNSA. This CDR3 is CASSPQTLTQETQYF. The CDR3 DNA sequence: TGTGCCAGCAGCCCCCAGACTTTGACGCAAGAGACCCAGTACTTC.

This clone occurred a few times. The CDR3 DNA reads TGTGCCAGTAGTACCCCCGCAGGAGGGAATCGCGTGGGGTTCACCTTC. Translated, it gives CASSTPAGGNRVGFTF. The chain couples TRBV19 to TRBJ1-2, with D hard to call. V shed 4 bases and J shed 13 bases, with 28 bases lying between them. Germline V CDR1 and CDR2: LNHDA, SQIVND (reference sequence). The CDR3 has 16 amino acids.

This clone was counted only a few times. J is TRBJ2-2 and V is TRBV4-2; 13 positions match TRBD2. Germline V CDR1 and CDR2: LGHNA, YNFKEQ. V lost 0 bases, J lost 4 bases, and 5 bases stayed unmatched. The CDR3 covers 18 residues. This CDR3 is CASSQDRGLAGTTGELFF. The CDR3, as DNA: TGTGCCAGCAGCCAAGACCGGGGACTAGCGGGGACCACCGGGGAGCTGTTTTTT.

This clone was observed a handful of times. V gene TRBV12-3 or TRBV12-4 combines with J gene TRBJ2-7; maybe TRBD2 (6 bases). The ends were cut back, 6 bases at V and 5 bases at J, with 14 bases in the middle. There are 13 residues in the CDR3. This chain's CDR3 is CASSGGTVDEQYF. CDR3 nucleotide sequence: TGTGCCAGCAGCGGTGGGACTGTCGACGAGCAGTACTTC.

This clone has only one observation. The CDR3 DNA follows: TGTGCCAGCAGTTGGGGACAGGAAGCTGAAGCTTTCTTT. Translating gives CASSWGQEAEAFF. The chain links TRBV12-3 or TRBV12-4 to TRBJ1-1, with 8 positions matching TRBD1. This CDR3 contains 13 residues. With V trimmed by 4 bases and J by 6 bases, 4 bases remained unmatched.